The text below deals with one TCR beta chain. TCRdb's table, derived via immunoSEQ multiplex PCR, lists solely in-frame clones and lacks some. This table has about 110,000 clones, 65% to 90% appearing once. This sample stems from a study of blood T cell repertoires in COVID-19. This TCR came from a man over 45 with acute or convalescent COVID-19. The specimen was peripheral blood.

The DNA for the CDR3 is TGTGCCAGCAGCGAGGGACTGGCCAATAGAGGAGCGGTC. This encodes CASSEGLANRGAV. The chain joins TRBV2 to TRBJ2-7; D might be TRBD2 (6 bases). CDR1 is SNHLY, CDR2 FYNNEI, per germline. The CDR3 contains 13 residues.